This T cell receptor beta chain was captured in a study of response to subunit inactivated influenza vaccine. Germline values: CDR1 MNHEY, CDR2 SVGAGI. Trimming cost V 4 bases and J 0 bases; bases outside gene matches: 9. This CDR3 comprises 16 residues. TCRdb passed the RT-PCR reads through MiXCR, listing each CDR3 protein once. The table records more than 500,000 distinct CDR3 sequences, about 11% of them present only once. The same data also went into a second study, on T cells expressing NK-cell markers. That investigation notes: A 5'RACE template switching approach incorporating UMIs was used to make TCR beta cDNA. Once again these clonotypes came out on top in the CD3+CD56-NKG2C+ fraction of several donors.

Sequences were derived from PBMCs from blood, sampled on the day of vaccination. This clonotype was sampled from a man aged 50-59 years who received an inactivated influenza vaccine. The rearrangement links TRBV6-5 to TRBJ2-7; 7 bases align to TRBD1. CDR3 loop: CASSSRGTPLSYEQYF. The CDR3 nucleotides are TGTGCCAGCAGTTCCAGGGGGACACCGCTCTCCTACGAGCAGTACTTC.